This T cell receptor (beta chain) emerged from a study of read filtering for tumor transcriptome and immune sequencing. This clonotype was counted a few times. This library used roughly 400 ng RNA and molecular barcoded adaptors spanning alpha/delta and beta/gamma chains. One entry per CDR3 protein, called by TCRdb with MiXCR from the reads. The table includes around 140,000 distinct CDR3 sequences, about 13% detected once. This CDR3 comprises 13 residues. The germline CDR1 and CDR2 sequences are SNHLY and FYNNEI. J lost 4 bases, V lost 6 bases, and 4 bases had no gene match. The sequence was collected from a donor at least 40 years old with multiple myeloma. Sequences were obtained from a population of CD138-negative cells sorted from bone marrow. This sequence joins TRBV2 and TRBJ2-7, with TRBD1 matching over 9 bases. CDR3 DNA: TGTGCCAGCAGAAGGACAGGGGTTTACGAGCAGTACTTC. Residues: CASRRTGVYEQYF. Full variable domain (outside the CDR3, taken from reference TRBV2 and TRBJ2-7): EPEVTQTPSHQVTQMGQEVILRCVPISNHLYFYWYRQILGQKVEFLVSFYNNEISEKSEIFDDQFSVERPDGSNFTLKIRSTKLEDSAMYFCASRRTGVYEQYFGPGTRLTVT.